The clone carrying this T cell receptor beta chain has a count of ten or more. Antigen: not known. Fresh peripheral blood, less than 11 ml of it, supplied the PBMCs. The sample is drawn from a study of T cells in Graves' hyperthyroidism and ophthalmopathy. Study results and caveats: Progression to ophthalmopathy was predicted a median of about 6.6 months early.

Germline CDR1 LGHDT, CDR2 YNNKEL (reference sequence). V gave up 5 bases and J gave up 0 bases, with 10 bases separating them. The CDR3 covers 14 residues. It was RNA transcripts that yielded the amplified TCR beta CDR3 regions. A first-round RT-PCR of the TCR CDR3 used the HTBI primer set. One entry per CDR3 protein, called by TCRdb with MiXCR from the multiplex PCR reads. Among about 380,000 distinct CDR3 sequences, around a sixth were seen once, and the ten largest hold 40%. The sequence came from a young man with Graves' ophthalmopathy. This chain links TRBV3-1 with TRBJ1-1, with D perhaps TRBD1 (5 bases). The source material was blood. The CDR3 sequence: CASSDRPLNTEAFF. Here the CDR3 DNA reads TGTGCCAGCAGCGACAGACCTTTGAACACTGAAGCTTTCTTT.